This is a list of T cell receptor beta chains from one sample in a study of early stage breast cancer tumors. Repertoires were generated with immunoSEQ multiplex PCR, while TCRdb's copy carries only in-frame clones and drops some. The sample yields 8,500 to 10,000 clones, around 79% seen once. Material for sequencing was normal breast tissue next to the tumor. These TCRs come from a person aged 35 to 50 with breast cancer. The CDR3 runs from the conserved cysteine through the conserved F or W. D genes are given only for firm matches. Rows may omit the clone size; those that give it use once, few, many or a size class.

TRBJ2-7	TRBV5-1	-	-	CASSPDPPSSYEQYF	TGCGCCAGCAGCCCGGACCCCCCGAGCTCCTACGAGCAGTACTTC
TRBJ2-2	TRBV11-2	-	-	CASSPTSATNTGELFF	TGTGCCAGCAGCCCCACAAGCGCAACGAACACCGGGGAGCTGTTTTTT
TRBJ2-7	TRBV4-1	-	-	CASSPRDTSYEQYF	TGCGCCAGCAGCCCCCGGGACACTTCCTACGAGCAGTACTTC
TRBJ2-5	TRBV27	TRBD2	-	CASSLSGEGTQYF	TGTGCCAGCAGTTTATCGGGGGAGGGGACCCAGTACTTC
TRBJ1-1	TRBV5-6	-	-	CASSLVRDTEAFF	TGTGCCAGCAGCTTGGTTAGAGACACTGAAGCTTTCTTT
TRBJ2-1	TRBV10-3	-	-	CAISESWTKNEQFF	TGTGCCATCAGTGAGTCCTGGACTAAAAATGAGCAGTTCTTC
TRBJ1-2	TRBV14	TRBD1	once	CASSLSTIQGSYGYTF	TGTGCCAGCAGCCTATCTACCATACAGGGGAGCTATGGCTACACCTTC
TRBJ1-2	TRBV4-2	-	-	CASSARKGGNYGYTF	TGTGCCAGCAGCGCCCGTAAAGGGGGGAACTATGGCTACACCTTC
TRBJ2-7	TRBV6-6	-	few	CASSSTGHLEQYF	TGTGCCAGCAGTTCCACGGGACACCTCGAGCAGTACTTC
TRBJ2-1	TRBV18	-	-	CASSPKLVEQFF	TGTGCCAGCTCACCAAAACTAGTAGAGCAGTTCTTC
TRBJ2-2	TRBV27	-	once	CASRRGTTHTGELFF	TGTGCCAGCAGGAGGGGGACAACTCACACCGGGGAGCTGTTTTTT
TRBJ2-1	TRBV7-2	-	-	CASSLEVSNEQFF	TGTGCCAGCAGCTTAGAGGTCAGCAATGAGCAGTTCTTC
TRBJ2-5	TRBV6-5	-	-	CASSYLAGHQETQYF	TGTGCCAGCAGTTATCTGGCGGGGCACCAAGAGACCCAGTACTTC
TRBJ2-7	TRBV6-5	-	once	CASSESSYEQYF	TGTGCCAGCAGTGAAAGCTCCTACGAGCAGTACTTC
TRBJ1-5	TRBV7-8	-	-	CASSLWEGQPQHF	TGTGCCAGCAGCCTTTGGGAAGGTCAGCCCCAGCATTTT
TRBJ2-5	TRBV19	-	-	CASSKTGTRETQYF	TGTGCCAGTAGTAAAACAGGGACAAGGGAGACCCAGTACTTC
TRBJ2-3	TRBV19	-	-	CASSSPPIGDTQYF	TGTGCCAGTAGTAGCCCCCCCATAGGAGATACGCAGTATTTT
TRBJ1-2	TRBV10-3	-	-	CAISDLQGNYGYTF	TGTGCCATCAGCGATTTACAGGGAAACTATGGCTACACCTTC
TRBJ2-3	TRBV25-1	-	-	CASSEWDSTDTQYF	TGTGCCAGCAGTGAATGGGACTCCACAGATACGCAGTATTTT
TRBJ2-2	TRBV6-4	TRBD1	-	CASMPRMGQGEKAGELFF	TGTGCCAGCATGCCAAGGATGGGACAGGGTGAGAAAGCCGGGGAGCTGTTTTTT
TRBJ2-7	TRBV7-9	-	-	CAGSPPGPNYEQYF	TGTGCCGGCAGCCCTCCCGGACCCAACTACGAGCAGTACTTC
TRBJ2-7	TRBV6-1	-	-	CASSETVTPAYEQYF	TGTGCCAGCAGTGAAACGGTGACACCTGCCTACGAGCAGTACTTC
TRBJ2-2	TRBV11-2	TRBD2	-	CASSQDIAGETGELFF	TGTGCCAGCAGCCAAGATATAGCGGGAGAAACCGGGGAGCTGTTTTTT
TRBJ2-3	TRBV7-6	-	few	CASSLFGTTDTQYF	TGTGCCAGCAGCCTCTTCGGGACCACAGATACGCAGTATTTT
TRBJ2-3	TRBV7-9	TRBD2	few	CASSLARTSGDTQYF	TGTGCCAGCAGCTTAGCCCGGACTAGCGGCGATACGCAGTATTTT
TRBJ1-5	TRBV19	-	-	CASSIAIGGAQPQHF	TGTGCCAGTAGTATAGCGATAGGGGGGGCCCAGCCCCAGCATTTT
TRBJ2-7	TRBV6-5	-	once	CASRTGLQGSYEQYF	TGTGCCAGCAGGACGGGACTCCAGGGGTCCTACGAGCAGTACTTC
TRBJ2-7	TRBV4-2	-	-	CASSWGYEQYF	TGTGCCAGCAGCTGGGGCTACGAGCAGTACTTC
TRBJ2-7	TRBV6-5	-	-	CASQRSNRGPEQYF	TGTGCCAGTCAGAGGTCCAATAGGGGTCCCGAGCAGTACTTC
TRBJ2-7	TRBV2	TRBD1	few	CASSLRDSSYEQYF	TGTGCCAGCAGCTTACGGGACAGCTCCTACGAGCAGTACTTC
TRBJ2-3	TRBV19	-	-	CASSDPRDYNTDTQYF	TGTGCCAGTAGTGACCCCCGAGACTATAACACAGATACGCAGTATTTT
TRBJ2-7	TRBV30	TRBD2	-	CAWTYSGRTVDEQYF	TGTGCCTGGACCTATAGCGGGAGAACAGTGGACGAGCAGTACTTC
TRBJ1-2	TRBV19	-	few	CASRDYGYTF	TGTGCCAGTAGGGATTATGGCTACACCTTC
TRBJ1-3	TRBV7-9	-	few	CASSRTASGNTIYF	TGTGCCAGCAGCCGGACAGCCTCTGGAAACACCATATATTTT
TRBJ2-1	TRBV21-1	-	-	CASSTIGPYNEQFF	TGTGCCAGCAGCACTATTGGACCCTACAATGAGCAGTTCTTC
TRBJ2-1	TRBV23-1	-	once	CASSQLGKPYNEQFF	TGCGCCAGCAGTCAATTAGGCAAGCCCTACAATGAGCAGTTCTTC
TRBJ1-1	TRBV2	-	once	CASRRDGQNTEAFF	TGTGCCAGCAGGAGGGACGGCCAGAACACTGAAGCTTTCTTT
TRBJ2-1	TRBV5-6	-	-	CASSLGPASVTEQFF	TGTGCCAGCAGCTTAGGTCCCGCATCGGTCACTGAGCAGTTCTTC
TRBJ2-3	TRBV19	-	-	CASSIFQRSTDTQYF	TGTGCCAGTAGTATCTTCCAGCGAAGCACAGATACGCAGTATTTT
TRBJ2-3	TRBV29-1	-	-	CSVAVGGDTQYF	TGCAGCGTTGCTGTTGGGGGGGATACGCAGTATTTT
TRBJ2-7	TRBV27	-	-	CASSLRLGGYEQYF	TGTGCCAGCAGTTTAAGACTGGGGGGCTACGAGCAGTACTTC
TRBJ2-3	TRBV7-6	TRBD2	once	CASSPPSGGTDTQYF	TGTGCCAGCAGCCCTCCTAGCGGCGGCACAGATACGCAGTATTTT
TRBJ1-4	TRBV10-3	-	-	CAISGGEGEKLFF	TGTGCCATCAGTGGAGGGGAGGGAGAAAAACTGTTTTTT
TRBJ1-1	TRBV5-1	-	few	CASSLGDGDEAFF	TGCGCCAGCAGCTTGGGGGACGGTGACGAAGCTTTCTTT
TRBJ1-1	TRBV7-9	-	few	CATLPWGAEAFF	TGTGCCACACTCCCTTGGGGAGCCGAAGCTTTCTTT
TRBJ1-6	TRBV19	TRBD1	-	CASSRTGDNSPLHF	TGTGCCAGTAGCCGAACAGGGGATAATTCACCCCTCCACTTT
TRBJ2-2	TRBV7-8	-	-	CASSQLETDTGELFF	TGTGCCAGCAGCCAATTAGAGACAGACACCGGGGAGCTGTTTTTT
TRBJ2-7	TRBV7-2	TRBD2	-	CASSLGREGYEQYF	TGTGCCAGCAGCTTAGGGCGGGAGGGCTACGAGCAGTACTTC
TRBJ2-7	TRBV2	TRBD1	once	CASRTGAYEQYF	TGTGCCAGCAGGACAGGGGCCTACGAGCAGTACTTC
TRBJ2-7	TRBV5-4	-	-	CASSPSLPDYEQYF	TGTGCCAGCAGCCCCTCCCTCCCAGATTACGAGCAGTACTTC
TRBJ1-2	TRBV5-1	TRBD1	once	CASSLVAGGAGGYTF	TGCGCCAGCAGCTTGGTGGCAGGGGGCGCGGGTGGCTACACCTTC
TRBJ2-3	TRBV19	TRBD1	-	CASSIEGGRMDTQYF	TGTGCCAGTAGTATAGAAGGGGGCAGGATGGATACGCAGTATTTT
TRBJ1-1	TRBV11-3	TRBD1	-	CASSLGQGRSLEAFF	TGTGCCAGCAGCTTAGGACAGGGGCGTTCTCTTGAAGCTTTCTTT